The 9 T cell receptor beta chains below all came from one sample that was sequenced in a study of Ad26.COV2.S vaccination and SARS-CoV-2 variants. Method: immunoSEQ multiplex PCR; TCRdb's copy keeps in-frame clones and lacks some. The table records some 190,000 clones, 87% of them present only once. Sequencing was performed on peripheral blood, taken after recovery from COVID-19. The receptors stem from a human donor who had recovered from COVID-19.

Only one count was recorded for this clone. The chain recombines TRBV6-6 with TRBJ1-5; D is unclear. CDR1 and CDR2 (germline): MNHNY, SVGAGI (reference sequence). Trimming took 7 bases from V and 6 from J, leaving 13 bases between them. This CDR3 has 13 residues. As DNA, the CDR3 is TGTGCCAGCAATGACGGATTCCCTCAGCCCCAGCATTTT. Residues: CASNDGFPQPQHF.

This chain uses TRBV10-2 with TRBJ1-4; a weak D match, TRBD1 (5 bases). The CDR3 has 15 amino acids. Trimming cost V 3 bases and J 0 bases, with 8 bases left between them. Germline CDR1 is WSHSY and CDR2 is SAAADI. DNA for the CDR3: TGCGCCAGCAGTGATGCAGGGTCAACTAATGAAAAACTGTTTTTT. It specifies CASSDAGSTNEKLFF.

This clone was observed a single time. The V and J genes are TRBV29-1 and TRBJ2-7; TRBD1 matches at 7 bases. The CDR3 covers 13 residues. Germline-derived CDR1 and CDR2 are SQVTM and ANQGSEA. Here the CDR3 reads CNGRGRMEYEQYF. The CDR3 coding sequence is TGCAACGGAAGGGGGCGCATGGAGTACGAGCAGTACTTC.

The gene calls are TRBV4-1 and TRBJ2-1, with 7 nucleotides matching TRBD2. The CDR3 length is 16 residues. Germline values: CDR1 MGHRA, CDR2 YSYEKL. Germline trimming cut 1 base from V and 2 bases from J; bases unmatched to any gene: 5. The CDR3 sequence: CASSQAGGPTYNEQFF. In nucleotides, the CDR3 is TGCGCCAGCAGCCAAGCGGGAGGCCCTACCTACAATGAGCAGTTCTTC.

In DNA form, the CDR3 reads TGTGCCAGCTCGAGCCAGATCGAAGAGACCCAGTACTTC. Translation: CASSSQIEETQYF. This chain uses TRBV6-5 with TRBJ2-5; D gene uncertain. The V gene lost 8 bases and the J gene lost 3 bases, with 13 bases spanning the gap. The CDR3 is 13 amino acids. Germline CDR1 MNHEY, CDR2 SVGAGI.

CDR3 coding DNA: TGTGCCAGCAGCCAAGTAGGGACTAGCGTTAATGAGCAGTTCTTC. It translates to CASSQVGTSVNEQFF. V gene TRBV4-2 combines with J gene TRBJ2-1, with 10 bases aligning to TRBD2. This CDR3 region has 15 residues. Germline CDR1 is LGHNA and CDR2 is YNFKEQ. With 1 base clipped from V and 7 bases from J, the junction kept 4 bases outside the gene matches.

CDR3 bases: TGTGCCAGCAGTTCCGGGACAGGGGGCACAGGCAATCAGCCCCAGCATTTT. This codes for CASSSGTGGTGNQPQHF. The chain couples TRBV28 to TRBJ1-5; TRBD1 aligns across 12 bases. This CDR3 spans 17 amino acids. Germline values: CDR1 MDHEN, CDR2 SYDVKM. Trimming removed 4 bases from V and 2 bases from J; junction bases left unmatched: 6.

This CDR3 reads CASSHKRTDTQYF. The CDR3 coding sequence is TGCGCCAGCAGCCATAAGCGCACAGATACGCAGTATTTT. The gene calls are TRBV5-1 and TRBJ2-3; unclear D gene. V lost 4 bases and J lost 1, with 7 bases in between. The germline V gene encodes CDR1 SGHRS and CDR2 YFSETQ. The CDR3 sequence is 13 residues long.

Only one count was recorded for this clone. V usage is TRBV28 and J usage is TRBJ1-2, with D possibly matching TRBD1 (6 bases). V was clipped by 10 bases and J by 8 bases, with 23 bases between them. Germline loops: CDR1 MDHEN, CDR2 SYDVKM. This CDR3 contains 14 residues. CDR3 sequence reads: CATQTPGGYGGYTF. DNA of the CDR3: TGTGCCACCCAAACCCCCGGGGGCTATGGAGGCTACACCTTC.